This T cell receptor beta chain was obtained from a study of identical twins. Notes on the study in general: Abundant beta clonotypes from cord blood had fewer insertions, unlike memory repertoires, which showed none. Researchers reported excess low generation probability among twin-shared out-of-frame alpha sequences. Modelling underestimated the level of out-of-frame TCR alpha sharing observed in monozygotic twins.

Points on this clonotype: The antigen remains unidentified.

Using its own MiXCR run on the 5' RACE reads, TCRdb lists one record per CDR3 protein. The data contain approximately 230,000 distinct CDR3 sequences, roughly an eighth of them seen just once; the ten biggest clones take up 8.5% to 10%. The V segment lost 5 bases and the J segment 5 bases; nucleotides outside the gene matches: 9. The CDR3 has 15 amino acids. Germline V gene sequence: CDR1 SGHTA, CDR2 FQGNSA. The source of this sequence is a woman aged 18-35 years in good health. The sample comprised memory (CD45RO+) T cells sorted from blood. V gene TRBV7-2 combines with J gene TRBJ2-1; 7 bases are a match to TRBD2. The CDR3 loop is CASSLRVAGDNEQFF. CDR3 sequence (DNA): TGTGCCAGCAGCCTCAGAGTTGCGGGAGACAATGAGCAGTTCTTC.